This note documents a single TCR beta chain sequence. It was during active infection that Seattle patients were enrolled and then longitudinally followed. The authors' processing: Reference gene primer amplification gave nucleated cell count estimates. Assay used: immunoSEQ multiplex PCR; TCRdb lists only in-frame clones, some missing. V and J calls and clone size are copied from that table; D and trimming were computed from the DNA. The table shows around 200,000 clones, with approximately 81% occurring only once. These data come from a study of blood T cell repertoires in COVID-19. Turning to the study itself: COVID-19 samples, acute and convalescent, were from the United States, Italy and Spain. Sources were T cells, B-cell-depleted T cells, or PBMCs; the material itself was cDNA or gDNA.

CDR1 KGHSH and CDR2 LQKENI come from the germline V gene. CDR3 size: 13 residues. Trimming stripped 6 bases from V and 6 bases from J, with 14 bases between. This chain joins TRBV18 and TRBJ1-1; possibly TRBD1 for D (6 bases). The sequence was obtained from a woman in her 70s with COVID-19, enrolled during active disease. What was sequenced was peripheral blood. The CDR3 DNA reads as TGTGCCAGCTCTCTACAGGGATGGGCTGAAGCTTTCTTT. This sequence encodes CASSLQGWAEAFF.